Presented here are 12 T cell receptor beta chains from one specimen sequenced in a study of T-cell memory formation after mild COVID-19. Via MiXCR, TCRdb re-called the 5' RACE reads, giving one row per CDR3 protein. The repertoire holds 450,000 or so distinct CDR3 sequences, with about 23% as singletons. Sample: PBMCs or a T cell subset sorted from them (not recorded which). These receptors all come from an adult woman who had mild COVID-19 (a few samples of this study predate the infection). Cell type and time point are not known.

The table lists this clonotype with a few counts. The V call is TRBV12-3 or TRBV12-4, the J call TRBJ2-3, with 9 bases that match TRBD2. V lost 0 bases and J lost 4; bases outside the gene matches: 5. This CDR3 comprises 16 residues. The chain's CDR3 is CASSLARTSASDTQYF. CDR3 bases: TGTGCCAGCAGTTTAGCCCGGACTAGCGCCTCAGATACGCAGTATTTT.

This clonotype was seen a few times. The V gene is TRBV11-3, the J gene TRBJ2-3, with D tentatively TRBD1 or TRBD2 (5 bases each). Germline CDR1 reads SGHNT; CDR2 reads YENEEA. This CDR3 has 19 amino acids. V gave up 8 bases and J gave up 4 bases, with 31 bases separating them. CDR3 nucleotide sequence: TGTGCCAGCGCGGATTGGGGGACGACAGACATCCCTGGTGCAGATACGCAGTATTTT. Amino acids: CASADWGTTDIPGADTQYF.

In its sample, this clonotype was seen once. The chain links TRBV2 to TRBJ2-1; TRBD2 aligns across 15 bases. CDR1 and CDR2 (germline): SNHLY, FYNNEI. The CDR3 has 16 amino acids. J was trimmed by 6 bases and V by 4 bases; bases with no gene match: 4. The DNA for the CDR3 is TGTGCCAGCAGTGGGACTAGCGGGAGGGCCCTCAATGAGCAGTTCTTC. Residues: CASSGTSGRALNEQFF.

Only a few counts were recorded for this clonotype. The rearrangement uses TRBV6-2 or TRBV6-3 and TRBJ2-1, with D hard to call. Germline-derived CDR1 and CDR2 are MNHEY and SVGEGT. V lost 9 bases, J lost 9 bases, and 18 bases lay in between. The CDR3 spans 13 residues. Written as DNA, the CDR3 is TGTGCCAGTTTGTCGGGTCTTGGCCGTGAGCAGTTCTTC. This codes for CASLSGLGREQFF.

V usage is TRBV7-9 and J usage is TRBJ2-5; 8 bases are shared with TRBD1. The CDR3 is made up of 15 amino acids. Germline V gene sequence: CDR1 SEHNR, CDR2 FQNEAQ (reference sequence). Trimming cost V 5 bases and J 3 bases; bases outside gene matches: 8. In DNA, the CDR3 is TGTGCCAGCAGCCAAGGAACAGGGGGGAAAGAGACCCAGTACTTC. Its protein is CASSQGTGGKETQYF.

This clonotype occurred many times. The genes are TRBV7-9 and TRBJ2-3; a weak D match, TRBD1 (5 bases). CDR3 length equals 15 residues. The V end was cut by 1 base, the J end by 2 bases, with 10 bases between. Germline CDR1 SEHNR, CDR2 FQNEAQ (reference sequence). The CDR3 DNA sequence: TGTGCCAGCAGCTTAGAGGGGCAGGCCACAGATACGCAGTATTTT. Its protein product is CASSLEGQATDTQYF.

This clonotype was found a few times. The CDR3 DNA sequence: TGCGCCAGCAGCTTGGGGCACCTGGGCTCCTACAATGAGCAGTTCTTC. Amino acid sequence: CASSLGHLGSYNEQFF. The chain joins TRBV5-1 to TRBJ2-1, with no clear D. Trimming pared 0 bases from V and 0 bases from J, leaving 10 bases between. CDR3 length equals 16 residues. CDR1 SGHRS and CDR2 YFSETQ come from the germline V gene.

The J gene is TRBJ2-7, the V gene TRBV7-8; tentatively, D is TRBD1 (7 bases). Trimming pared 1 base from V and 2 bases from J, leaving 15 bases between. Germline CDR1 and CDR2: SGHVS and FQNEAQ. The CDR3 is 16 residues long. The CDR3 loop reads CASSLGPQGGTYEQYF. The CDR3 DNA is TGTGCCAGCAGCTTAGGACCTCAGGGGGGTACCTACGAGCAGTACTTC.

This clonotype was seen a handful of times. The genes are TRBV24-1 and TRBJ2-2; 8 bases align to TRBD1. Per germline, CDR1 KGHDR and CDR2 SFDVKD. The CDR3 consists of 17 residues. With 5 bases clipped from V and 6 bases from J, the junction kept 13 bases outside the gene matches. The CDR3 nucleotides read TGTGCCACCAGTGGAAGTTCGCGGACAGGGCGGTCCGGGGAGCTGTTTTTT. Amino acid sequence: CATSGSSRTGRSGELFF.

This sequence joins TRBV6-5 and TRBJ2-1; 8 bases line up with TRBD1. The length of the CDR3 is 16 residues. Germline loops: CDR1 MNHEY, CDR2 SVGAGI. The junction had 1 base not matched to a gene; V was cut back by 0 bases and J by 0 bases. The CDR3 sequence: CASSYSTGVSYNEQFF. The CDR3 DNA reads as TGTGCCAGCAGTTACTCGACAGGGGTCTCCTACAATGAGCAGTTCTTC.

V gene TRBV6-5 combines with J gene TRBJ1-1; possible D gene TRBD1, 5 bases. V was cut by 2 bases and J by 4 bases, with 17 bases left in between. Germline V gives CDR1 MNHEY, CDR2 SVGAGI. CDR3 length: 16 amino acids. The CDR3 region is CASSYGAGERGTEAFF. As DNA, the CDR3 is TGTGCCAGCAGTTACGGGGCGGGGGAGAGGGGCACTGAAGCTTTCTTT.

This clonotype was found a few times. The chain couples TRBV29-1 to TRBJ2-6; 10 positions agree with TRBD1. Germline CDR1 reads SQVTM; CDR2 reads ANQGSEA. Trimming took 5 bases from V and 1 from J; bases not matched to a gene: 11. The CDR3 extends over 18 amino acids. The CDR3 nucleotides are TGCAGCGTTTTGACAGGGGGCTTATCCTTTTCTGGGGCCAACGTCCTGACTTTC. Translating it yields CSVLTGGLSFSGANVLTF.